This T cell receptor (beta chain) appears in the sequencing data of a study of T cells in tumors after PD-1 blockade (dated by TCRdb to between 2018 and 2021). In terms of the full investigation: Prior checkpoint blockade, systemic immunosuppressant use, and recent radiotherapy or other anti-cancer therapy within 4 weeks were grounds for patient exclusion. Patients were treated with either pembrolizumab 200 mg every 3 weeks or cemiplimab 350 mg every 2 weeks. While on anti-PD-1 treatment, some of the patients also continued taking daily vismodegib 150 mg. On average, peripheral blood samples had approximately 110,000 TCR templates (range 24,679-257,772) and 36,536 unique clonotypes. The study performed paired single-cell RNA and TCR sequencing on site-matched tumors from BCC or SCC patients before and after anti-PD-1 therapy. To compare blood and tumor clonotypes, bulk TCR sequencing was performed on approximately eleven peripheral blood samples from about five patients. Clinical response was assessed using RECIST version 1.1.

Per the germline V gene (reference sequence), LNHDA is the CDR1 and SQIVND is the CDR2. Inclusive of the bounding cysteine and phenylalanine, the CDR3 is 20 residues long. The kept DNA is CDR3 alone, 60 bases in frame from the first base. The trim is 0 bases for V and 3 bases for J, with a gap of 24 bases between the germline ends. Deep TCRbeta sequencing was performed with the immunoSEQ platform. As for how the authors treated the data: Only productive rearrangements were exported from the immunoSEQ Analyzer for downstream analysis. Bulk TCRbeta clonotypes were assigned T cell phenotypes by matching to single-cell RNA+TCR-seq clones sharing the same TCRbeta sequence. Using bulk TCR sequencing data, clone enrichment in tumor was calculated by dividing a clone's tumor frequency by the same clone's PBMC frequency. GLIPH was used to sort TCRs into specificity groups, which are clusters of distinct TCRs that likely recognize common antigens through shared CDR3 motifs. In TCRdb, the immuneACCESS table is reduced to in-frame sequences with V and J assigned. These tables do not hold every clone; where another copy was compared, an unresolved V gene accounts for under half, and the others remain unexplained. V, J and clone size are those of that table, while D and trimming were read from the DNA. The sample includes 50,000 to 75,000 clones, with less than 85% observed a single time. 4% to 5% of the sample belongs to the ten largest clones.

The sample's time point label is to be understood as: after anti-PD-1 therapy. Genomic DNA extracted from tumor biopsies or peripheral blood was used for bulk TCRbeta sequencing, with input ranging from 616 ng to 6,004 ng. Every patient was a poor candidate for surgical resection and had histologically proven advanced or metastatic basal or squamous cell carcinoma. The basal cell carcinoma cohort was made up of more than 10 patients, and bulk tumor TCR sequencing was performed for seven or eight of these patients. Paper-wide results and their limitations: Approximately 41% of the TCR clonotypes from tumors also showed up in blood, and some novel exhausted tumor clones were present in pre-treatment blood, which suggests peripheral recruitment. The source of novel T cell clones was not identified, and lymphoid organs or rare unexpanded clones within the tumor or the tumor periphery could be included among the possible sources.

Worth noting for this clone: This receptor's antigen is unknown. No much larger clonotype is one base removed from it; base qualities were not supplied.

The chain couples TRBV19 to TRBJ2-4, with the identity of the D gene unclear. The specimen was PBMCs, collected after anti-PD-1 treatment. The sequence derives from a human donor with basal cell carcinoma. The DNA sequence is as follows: TGTGCCAGTAGTATAGATCGCCCGGGCCCCATCAAGTCGGGCAAAAACATTCAGTACTTC. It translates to CASSIDRPGPIKSGKNIQYF. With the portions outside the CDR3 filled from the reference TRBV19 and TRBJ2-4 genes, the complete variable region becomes DGGITQSPKYLFRKEGQNVTLSCEQNLNHDAMYWYRQDPGQGLRLIYYSQIVNDFQKGDIAEGYSVSREKKESFPLTVTSAQKNPTAFYLCASSIDRPGPIKSGKNIQYFGAGTRLSVL.